This T cell receptor beta chain emerged from a study of vaccination and CD4 T cells after COVID-19. Study at large: Participants received two doses of either BNT162b2 or mRNA-1273 vaccine.

With the Oncomine TCR Beta short-read assay, DNA from cultured CD4+ T cells was sequenced. TCRdb re-called the PCR reads through MiXCR, storing one row per CDR3 protein. The sample contains some 13,000 distinct CDR3 sequences, 35% to 55% of which appear only once. Treatment denoted: roughly 11-day PBMC culture with coronavirus spike peptide pools or control peptides (ViraFEST assay). CDR3 size: 16 residues. As to this clonotype: Its antigen is unknown.

The sample was CD4+ T cells from blood, cultured in vitro. The TCR was taken from a human donor who had recovered from COVID-19. The chain joins TRBV21-1 to TRBJ1-2; the table calls TRBD1, which could not be checked here. TRBV21-1 is deemed a pseudogene. CDR3 nucleotides: TGTGCCAGCAGCAATTGGACCGTGACAGGGGGCGATGGCTACACCTTC. This sequence encodes CASSNWTVTGGDGYTF.